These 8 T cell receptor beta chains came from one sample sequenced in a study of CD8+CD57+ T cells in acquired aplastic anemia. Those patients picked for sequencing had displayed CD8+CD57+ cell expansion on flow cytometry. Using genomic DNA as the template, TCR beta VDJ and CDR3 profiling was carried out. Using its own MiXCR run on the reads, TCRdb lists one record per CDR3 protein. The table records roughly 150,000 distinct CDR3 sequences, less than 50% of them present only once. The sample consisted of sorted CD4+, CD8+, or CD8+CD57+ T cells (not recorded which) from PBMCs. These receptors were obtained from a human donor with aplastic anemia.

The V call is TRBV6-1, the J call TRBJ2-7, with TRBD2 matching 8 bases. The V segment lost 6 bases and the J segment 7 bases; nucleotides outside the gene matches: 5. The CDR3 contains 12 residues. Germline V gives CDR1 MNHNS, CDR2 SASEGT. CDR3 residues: CASRQAGGEQYV. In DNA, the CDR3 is TGTGCCAGCAGACAGGCGGGGGGTGAGCAGTACGTC.

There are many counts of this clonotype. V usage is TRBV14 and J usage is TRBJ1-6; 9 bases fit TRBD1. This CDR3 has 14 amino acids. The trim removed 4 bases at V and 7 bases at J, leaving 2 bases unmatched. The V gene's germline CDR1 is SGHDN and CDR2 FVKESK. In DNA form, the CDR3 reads TGTGCCAGCAGCCGAGGGACAGGGAATTCACCCCTCCACTTT. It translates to CASSRGTGNSPLHF.

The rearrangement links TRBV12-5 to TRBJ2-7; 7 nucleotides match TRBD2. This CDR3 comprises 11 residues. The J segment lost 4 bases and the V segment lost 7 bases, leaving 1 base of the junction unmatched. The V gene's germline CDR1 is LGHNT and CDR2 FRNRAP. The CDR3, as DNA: TGTGCTAGTGCCGGGGGGTACGAGCAGTACTTC. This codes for CASAGGYEQYF.

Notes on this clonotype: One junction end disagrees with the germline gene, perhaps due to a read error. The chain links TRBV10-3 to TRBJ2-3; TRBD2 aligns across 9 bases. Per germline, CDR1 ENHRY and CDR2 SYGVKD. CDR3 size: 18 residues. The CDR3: CASSYLPTASGGTDTQYF. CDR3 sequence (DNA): TGTGCCAGCAGTTACCTCCCCACGGCTAGCGGGGGCACAGATACGCAGTATTTT.

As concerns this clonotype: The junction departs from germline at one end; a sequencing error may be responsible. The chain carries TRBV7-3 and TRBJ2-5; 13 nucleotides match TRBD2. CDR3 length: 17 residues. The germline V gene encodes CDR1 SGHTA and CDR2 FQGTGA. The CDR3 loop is CASSRSSTSGGWETQYF. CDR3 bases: TGCGCCAGCAGTCGTTCCTCGACTAGCGGGGGGTGGGAGACCCAGTACTTC. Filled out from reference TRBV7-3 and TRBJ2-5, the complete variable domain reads GAGVSQTPSNKVTEKGKYVELRCDPISGHTALYWYRQSLGQGPEFLIYFQGTGAADDSGLPNDRFFAVRPEGSVSTLKIQRTERGDSAVYLCASSRSSTSGGWETQYFGPGTRLLVL.

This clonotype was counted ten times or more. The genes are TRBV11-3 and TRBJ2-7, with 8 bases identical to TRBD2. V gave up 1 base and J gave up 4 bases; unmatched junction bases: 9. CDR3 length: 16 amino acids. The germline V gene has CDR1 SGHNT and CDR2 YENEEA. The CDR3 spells CASSLGGAGGWYEQYF. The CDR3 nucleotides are TGTGCCAGCAGCTTAGGAGGGGCGGGGGGATGGTACGAGCAGTACTTC.

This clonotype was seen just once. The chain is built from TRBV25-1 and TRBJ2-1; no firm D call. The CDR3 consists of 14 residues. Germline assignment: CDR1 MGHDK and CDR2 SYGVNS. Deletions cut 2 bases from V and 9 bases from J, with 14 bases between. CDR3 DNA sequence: TGTGCCAGCAGTGAACTCAGGCGGAGTGGTGAGCAGTTCTTC. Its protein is CASSELRRSGEQFF.

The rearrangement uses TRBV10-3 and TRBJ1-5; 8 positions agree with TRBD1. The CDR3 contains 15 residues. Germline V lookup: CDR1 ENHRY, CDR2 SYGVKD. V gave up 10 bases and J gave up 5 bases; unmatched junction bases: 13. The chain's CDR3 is CATAGGAGGDQPQHF. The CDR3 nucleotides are TGTGCCACAGCCGGGGGGGCAGGGGGCGATCAGCCCCAGCATTTT.